The 7 T cell receptor beta chains reported below all come from one sample, sequenced in a study of T cell responses to AZD1222 COVID-19 vaccine. Sequencing was performed with immunoSEQ multiplex PCR; in TCRdb, only in-frame clones are kept and a portion is missing. The sample has some 140,000 clones; approximately 93% are singletons. The sequences come from peripheral blood, collected on day 0 of AZD1222 vaccination. All receptors derive from an adult in good health.

The chain has TRBV5-1 and TRBJ2-5, with a weak D call TRBD2 (6 bases). Trimming shortened V by 0 bases and J by 1 base, and 7 bases separated the two germline ends. This CDR3 is 14 amino acids long. CDR1 and CDR2 from the germline V gene are SGHRS and YFSETQ. The CDR3 loop is CASSLVGLQETQYF. DNA of the CDR3: TGCGCCAGCAGCTTGGTGGGACTCCAAGAGACCCAGTACTTC.

The CDR3 nucleotides read TGTGCCACCAGCAAGGGACAGGGCGAGGGCACTGAAGCTTTCTTT. This codes for CATSKGQGEGTEAFF. The genes are TRBV15 and TRBJ1-1, with 9 positions matching TRBD1. This CDR3 comprises 15 residues. Germline lookup yields CDR1 LNHNV and CDR2 YYDKDF (reference sequence). V was clipped by 4 bases and J by 4 bases; unmatched bases: 7. Full variable domain (remainder filled in from reference TRBV15 and TRBJ1-1): DAMVIQNPRYQVTQFGKPVTLSCSQTLNHNVMYWYQQKSSQAPKLLFHYYDKDFNNEADTPDNFQSRRPNTSFCFLDIRSPGLGDTAMYLCATSKGQGEGTEAFFGQGTRLTVV.

V and J are TRBV4-1 and TRBJ2-3; TRBD2 is a possible D gene (6 bases). The V and J ends lost 0 bases and 3 bases respectively, with 16 bases between them. Germline-derived CDR1 and CDR2 are MGHRA and YSYEKL. The CDR3 spans 17 residues. The CDR3, as DNA: TGCGCCAGCAGCCAAGATGGCTTAGGAGGGCGAACAGATACGCAGTATTTT. Encoded protein: CASSQDGLGGRTDTQYF.

The J gene is TRBJ1-2, the V gene TRBV30; possibly TRBD1 for D (5 bases). The CDR3 extends over 12 amino acids. V lost 2 bases and J 8 bases, leaving 12 bases between the germline ends. CDR1 GTSNPN and CDR2 SVGIG come from the germline V gene (reference sequence). CDR3 region: CAWSQTRDGYTF. CDR3 nucleotides: TGTGCCTGGAGTCAAACCAGGGACGGCTACACCTTC.

V usage is TRBV27 and J usage is TRBJ2-7, with TRBD1 matching 9 bases. The CDR3 has 14 residues. The V gene's germline CDR1 is MNHEY and CDR2 SMNVEV (reference sequence). V gave up 4 bases and J gave up 5 bases; unmatched junction bases: 6. The CDR3 DNA is TGTGCCAGCAGTTCACTGGGACAGGGCAACGAGCAGTACTTC. Translating gives CASSSLGQGNEQYF.

This clone came up a few times. This rearrangement joins TRBV6-5 to TRBJ1-1; D remains ambiguous. CDR3 length: 15 amino acids. V was clipped by 0 bases and J by 4 bases, with 12 bases between them. Germline-derived CDR1 and CDR2 are MNHEY and SVGAGI. The CDR3 spells CASSYSLVEITEAFF. The DNA of the CDR3 is TGTGCCAGCAGTTACTCCCTTGTGGAAATCACTGAAGCTTTCTTT.

This clone has just one count. This sequence joins TRBV13 and TRBJ2-1; TRBD2 might be the D (6 bases). Germline V gene lookup returns CDR1 PRHDT and CDR2 FYEKMQ (reference sequence). The CDR3 runs 17 residues. V was trimmed by 0 bases and J by 7 bases, leaving 19 bases between them. CDR3 nucleotide sequence: TGTGCCAGCAGCTTAGGGGAGGGACTTCCTCGGGCAAATGAGCAGTTCTTC. Translated: CASSLGEGLPRANEQFF.